This TCR beta chain came from a study of T-cell memory formation after mild COVID-19. Constant-segment primers were used for 5'RACE, and the resulting TCR alpha and TCR beta cDNA libraries carried sample barcodes and UMIs. TCRdb re-derived calls from the 5' RACE reads in MiXCR, one entry per CDR3 protein. The table records 550,000 to 650,000 distinct CDR3 sequences, 17% of them present only once. The V and J ends lost 0 bases and 1 base respectively, with 7 bases between them. The germline CDR1 and CDR2 sequences are SGDLS and YYNGEE. CDR3 length equals 14 residues. This clonotype was obtained from an adult woman who had mild COVID-19 (a few samples of this study predate the infection). Cell type and time point are not known. Sequenced sample: PBMCs or a T cell subset sorted from them (not recorded which). The chain is built from TRBV9 and TRBJ1-1; D ambiguous. The CDR3 here is CASSVASGNTEAFF. The CDR3 coding sequence is TGTGCCAGCAGCGTAGCTTCAGGGAACACTGAAGCTTTCTTT.